This T cell receptor (beta chain) was sequenced for a study of blood T cell repertoires in COVID-19. Clones were read by immunoSEQ multiplex PCR, and TCRdb kept only the in-frame ones, dropping some. The sample gives over 250,000 clones, roughly 80% of which show up once; 5% is in the top ten. Ten or more counts support this clone. The sample comprised PBMCs or T cells enriched from blood (not recorded which). This TCR was recovered from a middle-aged man who had been exposed to COVID-19.

The CDR3 DNA sequence: TGTGCCAGCAGCCCCGACTTTGGGTCCTACAATGAGCAGTTCTTC. Translating gives CASSPDFGSYNEQFF. The chain has TRBV11-2 and TRBJ2-1; no reliable D call. This CDR3 is built from 15 residues. Germline V gene lookup returns CDR1 SGHAT and CDR2 FQNNGV. V was shortened by 5 bases and J by 1 base, with 12 bases between the two germline ends.